The sequence of this T cell receptor beta chain was determined in a study of T-cell reconstitution after alpha-beta-depleted transplantation in children. Study conclusions and caveats: After one year, T-cell counts and TCRbeta diversity mostly came from new T cells. The study traced high day-60 TCRbeta diversity in some patients to surviving recipient T cells and thymic progenitors. At around two months after transplant, the alpha-beta T cells were reportedly derived from several hundred expanded clones that came from non-depleted graft cells.

Unique molecular identifiers were incorporated when the TCRbeta library was constructed. Via MiXCR, TCRdb re-called the PCR reads, giving one row per CDR3 protein. The sample contains 450,000 to 700,000 distinct CDR3 sequences, more than 20% of which appear only once. This CDR3 is 16 amino acids long. Trimming removed 5 bases from V and 1 base from J, with 15 bases in between. CDR1 SGHVS and CDR2 FNYEAQ come from the germline V gene. In its sample, this clonotype was seen a few times. Its specificity is unknown. This TCR came from a boy under two years old with Wiskott-Aldrich syndrome, due to receive a stem cell transplant. The sequencing used PBMCs, collected before TCRalphabeta/CD19-depleted stem cell transplant. V usage is TRBV7-6 and J usage is TRBJ2-1, with a weak D call TRBD2 (5 bases). The CDR3 reads CASSPPAGLSYNEQFF. CDR3 DNA sequence: TGTGCCAGCAGCCCCCCGGCGGGTCTTTCCTACAATGAGCAGTTCTTC.